Listed here are 14 T cell receptor beta chains from one sample, sequenced in a study of T cell responses to AZD1222 COVID-19 vaccine. Repertoires were generated with immunoSEQ multiplex PCR, while TCRdb's copy carries only in-frame clones and drops some. This table has 95,000 to 110,000 clones, roughly 91% appearing once. The sequencing here drew on peripheral blood, taken on day 0 of AZD1222 vaccination. These receptors all come from an adult in good health.

This chain links TRBV2 with TRBJ1-6; D unresolved. Deletions cut 0 bases from V and 9 bases from J, with 12 bases between. The CDR3 is 15 residues long. CDR1 is SNHLY, CDR2 FYNNEI, per germline. The CDR3 nucleotides are TGTGCCAGCAGTGAAGCCCGGCAGCTTGGTTCACCCCTCCACTTT. It yields the protein CASSEARQLGSPLHF.

DNA of the CDR3: TGTGCCAGCAGTTTTGGCGTACACACTGAAGCTTTCTTT. Protein product: CASSFGVHTEAFF. The J gene is TRBJ1-1, the V gene TRBV6-2 or TRBV6-3; no clear D gene. The CDR3 consists of 13 residues. V was trimmed by 4 bases and J by 3 bases, leaving 9 bases between them. Germline V CDR1 and CDR2: MNHEY, SVGEGT.

DNA of the CDR3: TGTGCCACCAGCAGAGATATCGGGACAGCTTTAAGCAATCAGCCCCAGCATTTT. This translates into CATSRDIGTALSNQPQHF. The J gene is TRBJ1-5, the V gene TRBV15; 7 positions match TRBD1. CDR1 and CDR2 (germline): LNHNV, YYDKDF (reference sequence). The CDR3 spans 18 residues. J lost 1 base, V lost 0 bases, and 9 bases had no gene match.

The V gene is TRBV24-1, the J gene TRBJ2-7, with D possibly TRBD1 on 6 matching bases. Germline V gene lookup returns CDR1 KGHDR and CDR2 SFDVKD. The CDR3 contains 14 residues. V lost 5 bases, J lost 6 bases, and 16 bases lay in between. The CDR3, as DNA: TGTGCCACCAGTGCACCAACAGGGTCGTCCGAGCAGTACTTC. Translation gives CATSAPTGSSEQYF.

The chain has TRBV28 and TRBJ2-2, with D unresolved. V was clipped by 6 bases and J by 1 base, with 12 bases between them. Germline V gene data show CDR1 as MDHEN and CDR2 as SYDVKM. This CDR3 comprises 15 residues. In nucleotides, the CDR3 is TGTGCCAGCAGAGGTGGTACATTGAACACCGGGGAGCTGTTTTTT. Protein: CASRGGTLNTGELFF.

CDR3 DNA sequence: TGTGCCAGCAGCCAAATGACCGGGTTAAATTTCAATGAGCAGTTCTTC. This gives the protein CASSQMTGLNFNEQFF. The chain joins TRBV14 to TRBJ2-1; no definite D call. CDR1 SGHDN and CDR2 FVKESK come from the germline V gene. V lost 2 bases to trimming and J lost 6 bases, with 17 bases between them. This CDR3 has 16 amino acids. Filled out from reference TRBV14 and TRBJ2-1, the complete variable domain reads EAGVTQFPSHSVIEKGQTVTLRCDPISGHDNLYWYRRVMGKEIKFLLHFVKESKQDESGMPNNRFLAERTGGTYSTLKVQPAELEDSGVYFCASSQMTGLNFNEQFFGPGTRLTVL.

This clone was seen a handful of times. V usage is TRBV19 and J usage is TRBJ1-2; D call uncertain. The CDR3 has 14 amino acids. Trimming removed 3 bases from V and 4 bases from J, with 12 bases in between. The V gene's germline CDR1 is LNHDA and CDR2 SQIVND (reference sequence). This CDR3 is CASSIAYKGYGYTF. For the CDR3, the DNA is TGTGCCAGTAGTATTGCCTATAAGGGCTATGGCTACACCTTC.

This clone was seen only once. V usage is TRBV28 and J usage is TRBJ1-2; 9 bases map to TRBD1. Trimming removed 6 bases from V and 6 bases from J; junction bases left unmatched: 5. Per germline, CDR1 MDHEN and CDR2 SYDVKM. The CDR3 length is 13 residues. In DNA, the CDR3 is TGTGCCAGCAGCCACAGGGGGCGCGATGGCTACACCTTC. Its protein product is CASSHRGRDGYTF.

The rearrangement uses TRBV12-3 or TRBV12-4 and TRBJ2-7; D unclear. This CDR3 has 12 residues. V was cut by 6 bases and J by 1 base, with 7 bases left in between. CDR3 nucleotide sequence: TGTGCCAGCAGCTTGACTTCCTACGAGCAGTACTTC. Its translation: CASSLTSYEQYF.

For the CDR3, the DNA is TGTGCCAGCAGCTTGGTGATTAAGGAAGGCACTGAAGCTTTCTTT. It translates to CASSLVIKEGTEAFF. This chain uses TRBV5-6 with TRBJ1-1; no definite D call. The V and J ends lost 0 bases and 4 bases respectively, with 13 bases between them. The CDR3 is 15 amino acids. Per the germline V gene, CDR1 is SGHDT and CDR2 is YYEEEE.

The chain is built from TRBV7-2 and TRBJ2-7; possibly TRBD1 for D (6 bases). CDR1 is SGHTA, CDR2 FQGNSA, per germline. V was pared by 6 bases and J by 0 bases, with 15 bases between. This CDR3 has 15 residues. CDR3: CASSHQTGISYEQYF. CDR3 sequence (DNA): TGTGCCAGCAGTCATCAGACAGGTATCTCCTACGAGCAGTACTTC. Filled out from reference TRBV7-2 and TRBJ2-7, the complete variable domain reads GAGVSQSPSNKVTEKGKDVELRCDPISGHTALYWYRQSLGQGLEFLIYFQGNSAPDKSGLPSDRFSAERTGGSVSTLTIQRTQQEDSAVYLCASSHQTGISYEQYFGPGTRLTVT.

This rearrangement joins TRBV14 to TRBJ2-1; 7 bases fit TRBD1. CDR3 size: 17 residues. Trimming at V came to 0 bases and at J to 4 bases, leaving 9 bases not matched to a gene. The germline V gene has CDR1 SGHDN and CDR2 FVKESK. This CDR3 is CASSQEINRGLYNEQFF. The CDR3 DNA sequence: TGTGCCAGCAGCCAAGAGATTAATAGGGGGCTATACAATGAGCAGTTCTTC.

The chain couples TRBV7-8 to TRBJ1-4; the D is unclear. Germline CDR1 and CDR2: SGHVS and FQNEAQ. Trimming took off 3 bases at V and 0 bases at J, with 5 bases between the two ends. CDR3 length: 14 residues. In nucleotides, the CDR3 is TGTGCCAGCAGCTTGGAAACAACTAATGAAAAACTGTTTTTT. Translated, it gives CASSLETTNEKLFF.

CDR3 nucleotide sequence: TGTGCCAGCAGTTTACAGGGTCTAGGTGGAAACACCATATATTTT. It codes for CASSLQGLGGNTIYF. The V and J genes are TRBV28 and TRBJ1-3, with D possibly TRBD1 on 5 matching bases. Germline-derived CDR1 and CDR2 are MDHEN and SYDVKM. CDR3 length equals 15 residues. Trimming took 2 bases from V and 3 from J, leaving 11 bases between them.